Sequencing of this TCR beta chain was carried out in a study of T cells in Graves' hyperthyroidism and ophthalmopathy. The CDR3 runs 14 residues. Germline V gene lookup returns CDR1 MNHEY and CDR2 SMNVEV (reference sequence). Trimming stripped 6 bases from V and 8 bases from J, with 16 bases between. The table lists this clonotype with many counts. Amplification yielded TCR beta CDR3 regions, with RNA transcripts as the source. RT-PCR in the first round (using the HTBI primer set) targeted the TCR CDR3. TCRdb re-called the multiplex PCR reads through MiXCR, storing one row per CDR3 protein. Of around 300,000 distinct CDR3 sequences detected, less than 30% appear once; the ten largest clones hold approximately 30%.

The sample taken for sequencing was blood. This TCR was recovered from a man aged 35 to 55 with Graves' hyperthyroidism that later progressed to Graves' ophthalmopathy. The J gene is TRBJ1-4, the V gene TRBV27, with a weak D call TRBD1 (6 bases). The CDR3 sequence is CASSMTGGREKLFF. CDR3 DNA: TGTGCCAGCAGCATGACAGGTGGTCGCGAAAAACTGTTTTTT. Using reference TRBV27 and TRBJ1-4 for the parts outside the CDR3, the full variable domain is EAQVTQNPRYLITVTGKKLTVTCSQNMNHEYMSWYRQDPGLGLRQIYYSMNVEVTDKGDVPEGYKVSRKEKRNFPLILESPSPNQTSLYFCASSMTGGREKLFFGSGTQLSVL.